This entry features one T cell receptor beta chain sequence. Measured with immunoSEQ multiplex PCR; TCRdb has only the in-frame clones, and not every one. Found here are 160,000 or so clones, about 94% of them singletons; the top ten hold less than 0.75%. This record belongs to a study of control samples from healthy donors and cancer patients. The CDR3 has 18 residues. After removal of 5 bases from V and 2 bases from J, the junction contained 11 bases not matched to a gene. Germline-derived CDR1 and CDR2 are LNHDA and SQIVND (reference sequence). The genes are TRBV19 and TRBJ2-3; 12 positions agree with TRBD2. Sequencing was performed on blood. This receptor was taken from a woman under 40 in good health. The CDR3: CASSQRASGRASTDTQYF. The DNA of the CDR3 is TGTGCCAGTAGTCAGCGGGCTAGCGGGAGGGCCTCCACAGATACGCAGTATTTT.